This T cell receptor beta chain was identified during a study of cytotoxic CD8 clonotypes in ibrutinib-treated CLL (dated by TCRdb to the early 2020s). Context from the whole study: In this cohort, approximately 14 patients were treatment-naive and more than 9 were relapsed/refractory, while roughly 18 had unmutated IGHV. Every remission and progressive disease sample was obtained while ibrutinib was still being received by the patients. Cryopreserved peripheral blood mononuclear cells were obtained before treatment, at response, and at either sustained remission or disease progression. Response samples were taken after a median of 12 months on treatment, ranging from roughly 6 to 36 months. On average, each sample had about 250,000 productive templates and tens of thousands of productive rearrangements. Partial responses were observed in some 24 patients and complete responses in 2; after a median follow-up of roughly 62 months, remission was maintained in 14 patients and progression was observed in roughly twelve. Longitudinal samples were available for about 30% of the 86 trial participants. Paper-wide results and their limitations: At ibrutinib response clonality went up, during sustained remission it held steady, and at progression it dropped back toward baseline. Public clonotypes were rare and either shrank or stayed stable during treatment, and the rise in clonality at ibrutinib response reflected expansion of private clonotypes. Lymph node repertoires were not examined, and the timing of sampling was not matched between patients in sustained remission and those whose disease progressed. Baseline clonality exceeded that of age-matched healthy donors and correlated strongly with circulating CD8+ T-cell counts.

CDR1 and CDR2, looked up from the germline V gene, are MDHEN and SYDVKM. Trimming at the junction amounts to 5 bases on V and 0 bases on J, and the germline ends lie 14 bases apart. The CDR3 runs 16 residues from the cysteine to the phenylalanine. The DNA shown is the 48-base CDR3, in frame from base 1. The goal of deep resolution MiSeq sequencing was a depth between 1 in 1 million and 1 in 200,000 T cells, and coverage averaged 10x per clonotype. The immunoSEQ hsTCRB Kit was used to generate the TCR beta libraries. The study's own analysis went as follows. The data were analyzed with ImmunoSEQ Analyzer and ImmunoSEQ Data Assistant, and V, D and J gene assignments followed IMGT definitions. Clonality was computed as one minus normalized Shannon entropy of productive rearrangement frequencies, ranging from 0 to 1. Public clonotype analysis was restricted to overrepresented clonotypes comprising at least 0.05% of each patient's repertoire. Repertoires from some twelve age-matched healthy donors in immuneACCESS were used as clonality controls. TCRdb obtained this table from immuneACCESS and retained in-frame rearrangements with V and J assigned. These tables miss some clones; where compared with another copy, unresolved V genes account for less than half of the shortfall, and the remainder is unexplained. V and J calls and clone size are those listed in that table; D and trimming were worked out from the DNA. In all, the sample holds about 150,000 clones, and 60% to 85% of those were seen once. The ten largest account for around 5% of the sample.

According to the study, the label for this sample's time point signals: roughly 2 years on ibrutinib. For TCR beta library preparation, approximately 2 micrograms of genomic DNA were extracted from the cryopreserved PBMCs. Longitudinal blood samples from CLL patients on ibrutinib monotherapy were analyzed using high-throughput TCR beta sequencing. Patients were enrolled in a phase 2 open-label single-center ibrutinib monotherapy trial. On this clone: Its antigen remains unidentified. Within one base of it there is no much larger clone, and no base qualities were kept.

This sequence uses TRBV28 and TRBJ2-1; TRBD2 is a weak D gene call, 5 bases matching. The TCR was taken from a human donor with chronic lymphocytic leukemia. Sequencing used PBMCs, obtained after 24 months of ibrutinib treatment. The CDR3 reads as follows: CASSPQSGSSYNEQFF. The sequence in DNA is TGTGCCAGCAGTCCCCAGTCTGGGAGCTCCTACAATGAGCAGTTCTTC. With the rest looked up from the reference TRBV28 and TRBJ2-1 genes rather than sequenced, the full variable domain is DVKVTQSSRYLVKRTGEKVFLECVQDMDHENMFWYRQDPGLGLRLIYFSYDVKMKEKGDIPEGYSVSREKKERFSLILESASTNQTSMYLCASSPQSGSSYNEQFFGPGTRLTVL.